This T cell receptor beta chain was captured in a study of T cells in tuberculosis. This clone was seen once. Antigen: not known. The method was immunoSEQ multiplex PCR; TCRdb's version includes in-frame clones alone and lacks a portion of them. Among roughly 33,000 clones listed, approximately 91% were seen once. Study-level findings and limits: GMM-specific TCRs were nearer to active tuberculosis alpha repertoires, suggesting expansion.

Germline V gene sequence: CDR1 SQVTM, CDR2 ANQGSEA. V trimming: 4 bases; J trimming: 0 bases; junction bases outside the gene matches: 5. CDR3 length equals 15 residues. The sequenced material came from PBMCs. This clonotype originated in a donor aged 10 to 29 with latent tuberculosis or without tuberculosis infection. The chain carries TRBV29-1 and TRBJ2-3; TRBD2 aligns across 9 bases. This CDR3 reads CSVGQTSGSTDTQYF. CDR3 nucleotides: TGCAGCGTTGGCCAAACTAGCGGGAGCACAGATACGCAGTATTTT.